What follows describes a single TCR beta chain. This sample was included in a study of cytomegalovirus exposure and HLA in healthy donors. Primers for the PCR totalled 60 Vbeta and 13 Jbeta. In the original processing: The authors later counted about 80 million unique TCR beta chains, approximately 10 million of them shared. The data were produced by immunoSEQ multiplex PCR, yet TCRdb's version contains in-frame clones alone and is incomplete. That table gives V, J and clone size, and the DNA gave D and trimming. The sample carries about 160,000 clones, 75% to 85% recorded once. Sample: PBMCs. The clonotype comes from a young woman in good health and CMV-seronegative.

The CDR3 sequence: CASTVGTVLSYEQYF. For the CDR3, the DNA is TGTGCCAGCACCGTCGGGACAGTTCTCTCCTACGAGCAGTACTTC. The chain links TRBV2 to TRBJ2-7, with 7 positions matching TRBD1. The CDR3 is made up of 15 amino acids. Germline assignment: CDR1 SNHLY and CDR2 FYNNEI. The V and J ends lost 7 bases and 0 bases, in that order; junction bases with no gene match: 9.